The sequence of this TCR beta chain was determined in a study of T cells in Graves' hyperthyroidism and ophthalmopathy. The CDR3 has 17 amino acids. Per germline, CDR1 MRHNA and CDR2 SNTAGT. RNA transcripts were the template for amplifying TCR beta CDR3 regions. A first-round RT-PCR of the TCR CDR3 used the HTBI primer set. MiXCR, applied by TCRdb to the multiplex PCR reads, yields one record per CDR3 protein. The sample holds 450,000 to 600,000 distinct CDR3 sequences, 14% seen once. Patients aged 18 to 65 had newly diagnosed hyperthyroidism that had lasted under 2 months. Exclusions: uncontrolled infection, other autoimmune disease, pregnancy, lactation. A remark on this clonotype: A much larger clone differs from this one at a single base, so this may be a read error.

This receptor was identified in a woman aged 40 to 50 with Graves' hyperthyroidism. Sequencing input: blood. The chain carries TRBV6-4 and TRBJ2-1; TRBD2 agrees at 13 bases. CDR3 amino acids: CASSLRTGLAGLNEQSF. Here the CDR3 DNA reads TGTGCCAGCAGTCTTCGGACGGGACTAGCGGGACTCAATGAGCAGTCCTTC.